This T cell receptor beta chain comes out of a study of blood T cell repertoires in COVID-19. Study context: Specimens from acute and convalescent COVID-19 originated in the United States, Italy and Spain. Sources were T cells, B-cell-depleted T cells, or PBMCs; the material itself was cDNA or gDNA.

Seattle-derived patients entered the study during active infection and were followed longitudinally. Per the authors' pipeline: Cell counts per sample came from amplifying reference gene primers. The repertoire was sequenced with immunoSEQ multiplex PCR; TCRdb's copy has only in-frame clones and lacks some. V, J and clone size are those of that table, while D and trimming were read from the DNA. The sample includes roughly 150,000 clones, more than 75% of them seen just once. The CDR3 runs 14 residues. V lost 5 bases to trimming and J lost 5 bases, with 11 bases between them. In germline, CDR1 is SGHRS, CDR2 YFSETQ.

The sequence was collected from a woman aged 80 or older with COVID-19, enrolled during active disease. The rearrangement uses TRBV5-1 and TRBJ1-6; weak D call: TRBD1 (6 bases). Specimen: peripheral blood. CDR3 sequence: CASRGQNDNSPLHF. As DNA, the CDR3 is TGCGCCAGCAGAGGACAGAACGATAATTCACCCCTCCACTTT.